A single sample gave rise to the 3 T cell receptor beta chains below, sequenced in a study of cytomegalovirus exposure and HLA in healthy donors. The PCR used 60 Vbeta and 13 Jbeta primers. TCRdb's table, derived via immunoSEQ multiplex PCR, lists solely in-frame clones and lacks some. This table holds some 130,000 clones, 79% found once. The specimen was PBMCs. These receptor sequences come from a man aged 40-49 years in good health and CMV-seropositive.

The chain is built from TRBV28 and TRBJ2-7, with TRBD1 identical over 7 bases. The length of the CDR3 is 13 residues. CDR1 is MDHEN, CDR2 SYDVKM, per germline. The trim removed 5 bases at V and 4 bases at J, leaving 5 bases unmatched. The CDR3: CASSPRQGYEQYF. CDR3 DNA: TGTGCCAGCAGTCCCCGACAGGGTTACGAGCAGTACTTC.

V usage is TRBV7-3 and J usage is TRBJ2-7; D is unresolved. Germline V gene lookup returns CDR1 SGHTA and CDR2 FQGTGA. CDR3 length: 13 amino acids. Trimming cost V 0 bases and J 3 bases, with 6 bases left between them. CDR3 in amino acids: CASSLTGGYEQYF. CDR3 DNA: TGTGCCAGCAGCTTAACAGGCGGCTACGAGCAGTACTTC.

The chain has TRBV4-1 and TRBJ2-7, with 8 nucleotides matching TRBD2. The CDR3 is 15 amino acids. Losses at the gene ends were 2 bases for V and 2 bases for J; bases not matched to a gene: 5. CDR1 is MGHRA, CDR2 YSYEKL, per germline. The CDR3 here is CASSQKLAETYEQYF. CDR3 nucleotides: TGCGCCAGCAGCCAAAAACTAGCGGAGACCTACGAGCAGTACTTC.